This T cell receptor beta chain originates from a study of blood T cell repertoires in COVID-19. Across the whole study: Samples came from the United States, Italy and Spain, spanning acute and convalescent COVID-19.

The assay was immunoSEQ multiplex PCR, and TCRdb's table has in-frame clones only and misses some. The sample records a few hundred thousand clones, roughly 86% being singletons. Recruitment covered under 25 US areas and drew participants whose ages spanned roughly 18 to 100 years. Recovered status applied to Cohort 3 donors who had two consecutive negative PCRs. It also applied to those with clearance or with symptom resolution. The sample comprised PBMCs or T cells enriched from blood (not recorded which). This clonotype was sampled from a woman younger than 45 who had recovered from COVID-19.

Here the CDR3 DNA reads TGTGCCAGTAATGAGGGCCGCTCAGCCAACATTCAGTACTTC. The encoded protein is CASNEGRSANIQYF. This chain joins TRBV19 and TRBJ2-4; D possibly corresponds to TRBD2 (5 bases). Trimming pared 7 bases from V and 7 bases from J, leaving 17 bases between. Germline V CDR1 and CDR2: LNHDA, SQIVND (reference sequence). The CDR3 is 14 residues long.